These T cell receptor beta chains were read from a single sample in a study of sequential checkpoint blockade in melanoma. Clones were sequenced by immunoSEQ multiplex PCR, and TCRdb holds only the in-frame ones, with some missing. Found here are around 2,500 clones, around 27% of them singletons; the top ten hold about a sixth. Sequenced here: tumor tissue (inferred from file names), sampled from a patient given nivolumab and ipilimumab in sequence. Source of these receptors: a human donor with melanoma. CDR3s include the opening cysteine and the closing phenylalanine or tryptophan. A D gene is named only where the DNA matches it firmly. Expanded clones get a size class; other rows say once, few or many, or leave the size out.

J | V | size | D | DNA | CDR3
TRBJ1-4 | TRBV7-5 | few | NA | TGTGCCAGCAGCCCTGGACAGGGGCAAAATGAAAAACTGTTTTTT | CASSPGQGQNEKLFF
TRBJ2-5 | TRBV11-3 | medium-sized | TRBD2 | TGTGCCAGCAGCCCCCGGACTAGCGGGGTGGTGGAGACCCAGTACTTC | CASSPRTSGVVETQYF
TRBJ2-4 | TRBV9 | medium-sized | NA | TGTGCCAGCAGCGTAGGAGGATTTGGCAAAAACATTCAGTACTTC | CASSVGGFGKNIQYF
TRBJ1-1 | TRBV5-1 | once | NA | TGCGCCAGCAGCTTGGAGCCCAGGGTGGGTACTGAAGCTTTCTTT | CASSLEPRVGTEAFF
TRBJ2-1 | TRBV14 | NA | NA | TGTGCCAGCAGCCAAGTAGGGCATGTCGGCAATGAGCAGTTCTTC | CASSQVGHVGNEQFF
TRBJ1-6 | TRBV11-3 | few | NA | TGTGCCAGCAGCTTCAGGACAGCTAATTCACCCCTCCACTTT | CASSFRTANSPLHF
TRBJ1-1 | TRBV10-3 | few | TRBD1 | TGTGCCATCAGTGAGTATCAGGGGGCCGTCGCTGAAGCTTTCTTT | CAISEYQGAVAEAFF
TRBJ1-6 | TRBV6-4 | NA | NA | TGTGCCAGCCGCCTCCCGGGTCGCAATTCACCCCTCCACTTT | CASRLPGRNSPLHF
TRBJ1-4 | TRBV9 | medium-sized | NA | TGTGCCAGCAGCGTGTCGGGAGTGGATGAAAAACTGTTTTTT | CASSVSGVDEKLFF
TRBJ1-1 | TRBV6-8 | few | NA | TGTGCCAGCAGTCCCAGGCCGAACACTGAAGCTTTCTTT | CASSPRPNTEAFF
TRBJ1-5 | TRBV1 | NA | NA | TGCGCCAGCAGCCTCACGGGGAGCCAGCCCCAGCATTTT | CASSLTGSQPQHF
TRBJ2-3 | TRBV11-3 | NA | NA | TGTGCCAGCAGCTTAGTAGGCGTCACAGATACGCAGTATTTT | CASSLVGVTDTQYF
TRBJ2-7 | TRBV6-8 | NA | TRBD2 | TGTGCCAGCACTCTCAGCGGGGGGTCTTACGAGCAGTACTTC | CASTLSGGSYEQYF
TRBJ2-5 | TRBV9 | few | NA | TGTGCCAGCAGCTCCCGACTAGAACCAGAGACCCAGTACTTC | CASSSRLEPETQYF
TRBJ1-1 | TRBV30 | NA | NA | TGTGCCGGGGTCCCCCGGACGGCTGAAGCTTTCTTT | CAGVPRTAEAFF
TRBJ2-7 | TRBV30 | NA | TRBD1 | TGTGCCTGGAGTCCCACGGGACAGGGAGTTAGGGGGCAGTACTTC | CAWSPTGQGVRGQYF
TRBJ2-2 | TRBV13 | NA | NA | TGTGCCAGCAGTTTAACGCGCACCGGGGAGCTGTTTTTT | CASSLTRTGELFF
TRBJ2-3 | TRBV4-1 | few | TRBD2 | TGCGCCAGCAGCCAAGTCTGGCTAGCGGGCCTTGGAGTTTCAGATACGCAGTATTTT | CASSQVWLAGLGVSDTQYF
TRBJ2-5 | TRBV12-5 | few | NA | TGTGCTAGTGGTTTTTCGGGGGACCCTCAAGAGACCCAGTACTTC | CASGFSGDPQETQYF
TRBJ2-7 | TRBV28 | NA | NA | TGTGCCAGCACCCCCGACGCGGCCGCCTACGAGCAGTACTTC | CASTPDAAAYEQYF
TRBJ2-7 | TRBV14 | few | NA | TGTGCCAGCAGCGAAGCAGGATACGAGCAGTACTTC | CASSEAGYEQYF
TRBJ2-3 | TRBV7-1 | medium-sized | NA | TGTGCCAGCAGCTTAGGACTCACAGATACGCAGTATTTT | CASSLGLTDTQYF
TRBJ2-1 | TRBV12-5 | NA | TRBD2 | TGTGCCAGCGGGGGAGGGCAGGGGTACAATGAGCAGTTCTTC | CASGGGQGYNEQFF
TRBJ1-5 | TRBV23-1 | medium-sized | NA | TGCGCCAGCAGCCCGGACGGAAATCAGCCCCAGCATTTT | CASSPDGNQPQHF